A selection of T cell receptor beta chains follows, all from one sample in a study of blood T cell repertoires in COVID-19. Only in-frame clones appear in the TCRdb table, and some are missing; sequencing was by immunoSEQ multiplex PCR. The data hold about 240,000 clones, with 70% to 75% observed a single time. The specimen was peripheral blood. The receptor set was obtained from a woman older than 75 with acute or convalescent COVID-19. Each CDR3 is given with its conserved first and last residue. Fields, in order: clone size, V gene, CDR3 length, J gene, D gene, CDR3 protein, CDR3 DNA. A D gene is named only where the DNA matches it firmly. Not every row has a clone size; where given, it reads once, few, many or a size class.

-	TRBV10-3	14	TRBJ1-2	TRBD1	CAISKRQGDYGYTF	TGTGCCATCAGTAAGCGACAGGGGGACTATGGCTACACCTTC
once	TRBV19	16	TRBJ1-5	-	CASSLKQVRAGQPQHF	TGTGCCAGTAGTCTAAAACAGGTCAGGGCAGGACAGCCCCAGCATTTT
once	TRBV7-3	15	TRBJ2-3	TRBD2	CASSLAGGRGNTQYF	TGTGCCAGCAGCTTAGCGGGGGGGCGAGGCAATACGCAGTATTTT
-	TRBV6-1	17	TRBJ1-5	-	CASSERVSGQIGQPQHF	TGTGCCAGCAGTGAACGGGTTTCGGGACAAATCGGGCAGCCCCAGCATTTT
-	TRBV18	12	TRBJ2-1	TRBD2	CASSPSGWEQFF	TGTGCCAGCTCACCTAGCGGGTGGGAGCAGTTCTTC
-	TRBV6-2/TRBV6-3	13	TRBJ1-2	-	CASSLLEGYGYTF	TGTGCCAGCAGTTTGCTTGAGGGCTATGGCTACACCTTC
few	TRBV7-9	14	TRBJ2-7	TRBD1	CASSPRTGEREQYF	TGTGCCAGCAGCCCCCGGACAGGAGAACGCGAGCAGTACTTC
-	TRBV10-1	17	TRBJ2-3	TRBD2	CASRGGASGTPSGTQYF	TGCGCCAGCAGAGGGGGGGCTAGCGGGACCCCCAGCGGTACGCAGTATTTT
once	TRBV10-3	13	TRBJ1-6	TRBD1	CAITDRENSPLHF	TGTGCCATAACGGACAGGGAGAATTCACCCCTCCACTTT
-	TRBV11-3	16	TRBJ2-3	-	CASSPSQGPGTDTQYF	TGTGCCAGCAGCCCGTCGCAGGGGCCTGGGACAGATACGCAGTATTTT
-	TRBV6-6	15	TRBJ2-6	-	CASRMEAGGANVLTF	TGTGCCAGCCGCATGGAGGCGGGGGGGGCCAACGTCCTGACTTTC
-	TRBV7-3	14	TRBJ2-2	TRBD1	CASRTGLRTGELFF	TGTGCCAGCAGGACAGGGTTAAGGACCGGGGAGCTGTTTTTT
-	TRBV18	13	TRBJ1-2	TRBD1	CASSPDRVQGYTF	TGTGCCAGCTCACCCGACAGGGTGCAGGGCTACACCTTC
-	TRBV12-1	15	TRBJ2-7	-	CASSPQGTRSYEQYF	TGTGCCAGCAGCCCCCAAGGGACTAGGTCCTACGAGCAGTACTTC
-	TRBV6-2/TRBV6-3	17	TRBJ2-3	TRBD1	CASSYGRRGQVGDTQYF	TGTGCCAGCAGTTACGGTCGTCGGGGACAGGTCGGGGATACGCAGTATTTT
-	TRBV10-3	13	TRBJ1-3	-	CAISGEPGNTIYF	TGTGCCATCAGCGGGGAACCTGGAAACACCATATATTTT
-	TRBV7-2	13	TRBJ1-1	TRBD1	CASSLTGATEAFF	TGTGCCAGCAGCTTGACAGGGGCTACTGAAGCTTTCTTT
-	TRBV21-1	20	TRBJ1-5	-	CANWTGGIRSRDFSNQPQHF	TGTGCCAACTGGACAGGGGGCATCCGATCCCGGGATTTTAGCAATCAGCCCCAGCATTTT
-	TRBV18	14	TRBJ2-2	-	CASTTGQNTGELFF	TGTGCCAGCACGACAGGACAGAACACCGGGGAGCTGTTTTTT
-	TRBV7-8	14	TRBJ2-7	TRBD1	CASSFFDRAGEQYF	TGTGCCAGCAGCTTTTTCGACAGGGCCGGGGAGCAGTACTTC
-	TRBV2	15	TRBJ2-5	TRBD1	CATSRTGSPQETQYF	TGTGCCACCTCCAGGACAGGTAGCCCTCAAGAGACCCAGTACTTC
-	TRBV18	14	TRBJ1-5	-	CASSEQVGNQPQHF	TGTGCCAGCTCAGAACAGGTGGGCAATCAGCCCCAGCATTTT
-	TRBV10-3	16	TRBJ1-3	-	CAISVSQGTTGNTIYF	TGTGCCATCAGTGTTTCACAGGGTACAACTGGAAACACCATATATTTT
few	TRBV4-3	17	TRBJ1-5	-	CASSPSLGAGSNQPQHF	TGCGCCAGCAGCCCTTCCTTAGGGGCAGGTAGCAATCAGCCCCAGCATTTT
-	TRBV18	12	TRBJ1-1	-	CASSPQGHEAFF	TGTGCCAGCTCACCCCAGGGACATGAAGCTTTCTTT
-	TRBV14	13	TRBJ2-3	TRBD1	CASSQAPRQGLYF	TGTGCCAGCAGCCAAGCCCCGAGACAGGGTCTGTATTTT
-	TRBV4-2	15	TRBJ2-1	TRBD2	CASSMGLAGDNEQFF	TGTGCCAGCAGCATGGGACTAGCGGGAGATAATGAGCAGTTCTTC
-	TRBV11-2	16	TRBJ2-6	TRBD1	CASSRTRGPGANVLTF	TGTGCCAGCAGCCGTACCAGGGGGCCTGGGGCCAACGTCCTGACTTTC
-	TRBV6-1	15	TRBJ1-6	-	CASSEGPGINSPLHF	TGTGCCAGCAGTGAGGGGCCAGGGATTAATTCACCCCTCCACTTT
-	TRBV4-1	17	TRBJ2-7	TRBD2	CASSQEGLAGASYEQYF	TGCGCCAGCAGCCAAGAGGGACTAGCGGGGGCCTCCTACGAGCAGTACTTC
many	TRBV5-1	13	TRBJ2-1	-	CASSLSLSNEQFF	TGCGCCAGCAGCTTGAGCCTGTCCAATGAGCAGTTCTTC
-	TRBV10-1	16	TRBJ2-3	-	CASSETPGSQTDTQYF	TGCGCCAGCAGTGAAACGCCCGGGAGTCAGACAGATACGCAGTATTTT
-	TRBV29-1	13	TRBJ1-2	-	CSVRLWGGYGYTF	TGCAGCGTTAGGCTGTGGGGCGGCTATGGCTACACCTTC
-	TRBV3-1/TRBV3-2	16	TRBJ2-5	TRBD1	CASSQVALGQGRTQYF	TGTGCCAGCAGCCAAGTTGCTCTGGGACAGGGGAGGACCCAGTACTTC
few	TRBV5-4	15	TRBJ1-1	-	CASSLAETRVTEAFF	TGTGCCAGCAGCTTGGCCGAAACCCGGGTCACTGAAGCTTTCTTT
-	TRBV19	13	TRBJ2-1	TRBD2	CASTDSGSNEQFF	TGTGCCAGTACCGATAGCGGGAGCAATGAGCAGTTCTTC
-	TRBV24-1	14	TRBJ1-5	-	CATSTGTSNQPQHF	TGTGCCACCAGTACGGGGACAAGCAATCAGCCCCAGCATTTT
-	TRBV6-5	13	TRBJ1-1	TRBD1	CATRQGVGTEAFF	TGTGCCACCCGACAGGGCGTCGGCACTGAAGCTTTCTTT
-	TRBV7-9	16	TRBJ1-2	-	CASSSLGGVGPLLYTF	TGTGCCAGCAGCTCCCTGGGAGGGGTGGGTCCCTTACTCTACACCTTC
-	TRBV7-9	14	TRBJ1-2	TRBD1	CASSRGDRVRGYTF	TGTGCCAGCAGCCGCGGGGACAGGGTCCGCGGCTACACCTTC
few	TRBV20-1	14	TRBJ2-7	TRBD2	CSASPAGGGYEQYF	TGCAGTGCTAGTCCTGCGGGAGGAGGCTACGAGCAGTACTTC
-	TRBV6-4	13	TRBJ1-6	TRBD1	CASSGTENSPLHF	TGTGCCAGCTCCGGGACAGAAAATTCACCCCTCCACTTT
-	TRBV29-1	11	TRBJ1-3	TRBD1	CSVVQGHTIYF	TGCAGCGTTGTACAGGGGCACACCATATATTTT